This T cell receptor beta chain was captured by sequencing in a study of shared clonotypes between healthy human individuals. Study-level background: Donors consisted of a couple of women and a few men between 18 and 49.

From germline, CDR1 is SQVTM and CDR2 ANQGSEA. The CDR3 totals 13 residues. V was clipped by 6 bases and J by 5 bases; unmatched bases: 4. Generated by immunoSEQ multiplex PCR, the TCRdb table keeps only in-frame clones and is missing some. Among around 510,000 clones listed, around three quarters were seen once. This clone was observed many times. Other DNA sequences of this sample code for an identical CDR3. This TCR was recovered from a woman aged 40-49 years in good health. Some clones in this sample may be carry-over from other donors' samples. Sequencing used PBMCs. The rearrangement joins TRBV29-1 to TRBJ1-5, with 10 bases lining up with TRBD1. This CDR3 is CSVRTGGDQPQHF. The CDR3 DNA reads TGCAGCGTAAGGACAGGGGGTGATCAGCCCCAGCATTTT.